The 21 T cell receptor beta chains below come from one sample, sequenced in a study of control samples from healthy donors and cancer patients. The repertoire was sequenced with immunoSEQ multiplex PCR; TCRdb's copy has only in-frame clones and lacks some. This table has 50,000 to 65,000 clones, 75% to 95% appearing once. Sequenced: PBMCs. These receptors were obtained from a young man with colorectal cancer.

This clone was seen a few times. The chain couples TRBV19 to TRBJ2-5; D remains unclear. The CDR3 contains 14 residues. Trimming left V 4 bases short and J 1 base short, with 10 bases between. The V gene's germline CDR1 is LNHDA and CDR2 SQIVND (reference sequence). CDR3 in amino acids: CASSTPWGQETQYF. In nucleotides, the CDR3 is TGTGCCAGTAGTACGCCCTGGGGCCAAGAGACCCAGTACTTC.

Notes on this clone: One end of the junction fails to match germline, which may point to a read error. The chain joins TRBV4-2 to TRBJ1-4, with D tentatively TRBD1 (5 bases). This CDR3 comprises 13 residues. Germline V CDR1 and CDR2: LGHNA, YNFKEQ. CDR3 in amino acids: CASSQEAGYVPRF. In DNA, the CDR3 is TGTGCCAGCAGCCAAGAGGCAGGGTACGTTCCTCGTTTT.

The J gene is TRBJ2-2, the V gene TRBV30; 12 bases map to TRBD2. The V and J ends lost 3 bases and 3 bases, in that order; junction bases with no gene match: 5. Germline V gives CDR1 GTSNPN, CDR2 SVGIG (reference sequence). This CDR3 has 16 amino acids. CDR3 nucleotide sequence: TGTGCCTGGAGGGACCCTAGCGGGGGGGACACCGGGGAGCTGTTTTTT. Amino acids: CAWRDPSGGDTGELFF.

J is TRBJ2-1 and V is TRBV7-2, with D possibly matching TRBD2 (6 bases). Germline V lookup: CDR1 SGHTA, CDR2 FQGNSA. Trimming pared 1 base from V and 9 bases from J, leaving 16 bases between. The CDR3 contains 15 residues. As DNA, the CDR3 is TGTGCCAGCAGCTTAGGGGCGGGGATCTGGAGTGAGCAGTTCTTC. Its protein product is CASSLGAGIWSEQFF.

The CDR3 is CASGPRGYEQFF. CDR3 nucleotides: TGTGCTAGTGGTCCTCGAGGCTATGAGCAGTTCTTC. The chain links TRBV12-5 to TRBJ2-1; D call uncertain. V dropped 5 bases and J dropped 8 bases, with 10 bases sitting between them. Germline V CDR1 and CDR2: LGHNT, FRNRAP. This CDR3 contains 12 residues. The variable domain in full, with the rest retrieved from reference TRBV12-5 and TRBJ2-1, is DARVTQTPRHKVTEMGQEVTMRCQPILGHNTVFWYRQTMMQGLELLAYFRNRAPLDDSGMPKDRFSAEMPDATLATLKIQPSEPRDSAVYFCASGPRGYEQFFGPGTRLTVL.

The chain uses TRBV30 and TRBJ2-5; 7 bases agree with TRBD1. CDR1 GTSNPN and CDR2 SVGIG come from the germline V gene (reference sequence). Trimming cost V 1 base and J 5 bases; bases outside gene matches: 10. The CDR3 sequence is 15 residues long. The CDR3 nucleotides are TGTGCCTGGAGTGCAGGGACAGCAACGGGCGAGACCCAGTACTTC. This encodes CAWSAGTATGETQYF. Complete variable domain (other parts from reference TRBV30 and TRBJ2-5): SQTIHQWPATLVQPVGSPLSLECTVEGTSNPNLYWYRQAAGRGLQLLFYSVGIGQISSEVPQNLSASRPQDRQFILSSKKLLLSDSGFYLCAWSAGTATGETQYFGPGTRLLVL.

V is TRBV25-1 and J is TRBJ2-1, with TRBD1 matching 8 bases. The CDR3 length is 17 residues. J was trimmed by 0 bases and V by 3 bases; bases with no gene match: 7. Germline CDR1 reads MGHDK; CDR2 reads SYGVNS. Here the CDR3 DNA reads TGTGCCAGCAGTGAGGGACAGGCCATAAGCTCCTACAATGAGCAGTTCTTC. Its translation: CASSEGQAISSYNEQFF.

CDR3 loop: CASSLGSLGYTF. CDR3 nucleotides: TGTGCCAGCAGCTTGGGGAGCCTTGGCTACACCTTC. The chain employs TRBV12-3 or TRBV12-4 and TRBJ1-2; D ambiguous. CDR3 length: 12 amino acids. The ends were cut back, 6 bases at V and 7 bases at J, with 12 bases in the middle.

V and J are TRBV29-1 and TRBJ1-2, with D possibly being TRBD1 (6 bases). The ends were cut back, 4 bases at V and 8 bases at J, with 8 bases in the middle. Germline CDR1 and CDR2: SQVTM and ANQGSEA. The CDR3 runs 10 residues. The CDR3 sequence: CSVGGAGYTF. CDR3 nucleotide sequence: TGCAGCGTTGGGGGGGCCGGCTACACCTTC.

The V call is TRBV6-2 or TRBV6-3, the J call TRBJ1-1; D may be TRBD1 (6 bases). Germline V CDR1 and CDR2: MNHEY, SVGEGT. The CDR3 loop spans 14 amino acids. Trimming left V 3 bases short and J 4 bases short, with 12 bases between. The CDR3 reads CASSYQGTGTEAFF. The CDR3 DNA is TGTGCCAGCAGTTATCAGGGGACGGGCACTGAAGCTTTCTTT.

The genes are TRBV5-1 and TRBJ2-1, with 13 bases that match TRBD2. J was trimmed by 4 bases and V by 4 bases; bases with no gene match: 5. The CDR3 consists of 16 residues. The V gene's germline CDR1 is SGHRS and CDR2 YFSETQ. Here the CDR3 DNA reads TGCGCCAGCAGCACCCGGACTAGCGGGGGATACAATGAGCAGTTCTTC. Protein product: CASSTRTSGGYNEQFF.

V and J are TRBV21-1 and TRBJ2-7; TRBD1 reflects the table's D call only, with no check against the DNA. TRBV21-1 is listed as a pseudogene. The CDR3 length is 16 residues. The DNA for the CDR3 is TGTGCCAGCAGCAAAGCGCTTTGCAGCAGACACTACGAGCAGTACGTC. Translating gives CASSKALCSRHYEQYV.

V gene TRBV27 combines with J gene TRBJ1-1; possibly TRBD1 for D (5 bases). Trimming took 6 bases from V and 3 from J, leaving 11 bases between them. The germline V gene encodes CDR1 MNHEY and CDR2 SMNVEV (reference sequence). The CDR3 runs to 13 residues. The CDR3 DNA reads TGTGCCAGCAGAAGGGGCTGGGACACTGAAGCTTTCTTT. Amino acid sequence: CASRRGWDTEAFF.

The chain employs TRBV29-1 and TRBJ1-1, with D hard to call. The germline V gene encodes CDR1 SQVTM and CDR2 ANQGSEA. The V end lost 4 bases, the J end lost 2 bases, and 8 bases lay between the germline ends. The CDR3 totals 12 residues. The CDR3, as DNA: TGCAGCGTTGGGGGAACAAACACTGAAGCTTTCTTT. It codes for CSVGGTNTEAFF.

CDR3 DNA sequence: TGTGCCAGTAGGGGGCCTAGCCCTTTCAATGAGCAGTTCTTC. Its translation: CASRGPSPFNEQFF. The chain is built from TRBV19 and TRBJ2-1, with D possibly called TRBD1 or TRBD2 (5 bases each). V shed 6 bases and J shed 6 bases, with 15 bases lying between them. The CDR3 loop spans 14 amino acids. Per germline, CDR1 LNHDA and CDR2 SQIVND (reference sequence).

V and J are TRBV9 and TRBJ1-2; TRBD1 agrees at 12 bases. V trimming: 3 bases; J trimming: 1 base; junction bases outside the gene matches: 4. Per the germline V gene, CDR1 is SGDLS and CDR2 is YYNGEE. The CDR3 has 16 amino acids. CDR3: CASSGDRGRGNYGYTF. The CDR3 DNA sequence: TGTGCCAGCAGCGGGGACAGGGGGCGTGGTAACTATGGCTACACCTTC.

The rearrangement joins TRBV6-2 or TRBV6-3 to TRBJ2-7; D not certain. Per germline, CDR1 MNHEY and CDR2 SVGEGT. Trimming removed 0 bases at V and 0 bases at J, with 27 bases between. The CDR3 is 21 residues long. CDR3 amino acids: CASSYSSGDRFSTRTSYEQYF. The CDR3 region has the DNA TGTGCCAGCAGTTACTCTTCGGGCGATCGGTTCTCAACCAGAACCTCCTACGAGCAGTACTTC.

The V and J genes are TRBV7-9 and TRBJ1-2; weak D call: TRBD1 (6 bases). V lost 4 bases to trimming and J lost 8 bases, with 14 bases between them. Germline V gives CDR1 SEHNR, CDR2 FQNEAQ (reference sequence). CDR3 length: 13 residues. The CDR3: CASSSYRDWGYTF. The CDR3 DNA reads TGTGCCAGCAGCTCCTACAGGGATTGGGGCTACACCTTC.

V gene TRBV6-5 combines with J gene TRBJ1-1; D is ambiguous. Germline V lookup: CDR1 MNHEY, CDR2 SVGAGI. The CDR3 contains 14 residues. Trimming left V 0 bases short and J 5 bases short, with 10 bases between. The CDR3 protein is CASSYSARRTEAFF. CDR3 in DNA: TGTGCCAGCAGTTACTCAGCGAGAAGAACTGAAGCTTTCTTT.

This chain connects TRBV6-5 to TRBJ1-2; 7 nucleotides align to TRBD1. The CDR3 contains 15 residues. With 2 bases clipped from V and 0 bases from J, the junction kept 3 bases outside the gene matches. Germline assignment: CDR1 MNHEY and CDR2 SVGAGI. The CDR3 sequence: CASSYRDRPNYGYTF. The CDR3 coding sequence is TGTGCCAGCAGTTACAGGGACAGACCTAACTATGGCTACACCTTC.

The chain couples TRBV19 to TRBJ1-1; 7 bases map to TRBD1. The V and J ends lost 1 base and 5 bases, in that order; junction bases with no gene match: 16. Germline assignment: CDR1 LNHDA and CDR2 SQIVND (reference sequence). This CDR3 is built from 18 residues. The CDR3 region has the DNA TGTGCCAGTAGTATAGCAAACCCGGTGGGCAGGGGGAGGACTGAAGCTTTCTTT. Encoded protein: CASSIANPVGRGRTEAFF.